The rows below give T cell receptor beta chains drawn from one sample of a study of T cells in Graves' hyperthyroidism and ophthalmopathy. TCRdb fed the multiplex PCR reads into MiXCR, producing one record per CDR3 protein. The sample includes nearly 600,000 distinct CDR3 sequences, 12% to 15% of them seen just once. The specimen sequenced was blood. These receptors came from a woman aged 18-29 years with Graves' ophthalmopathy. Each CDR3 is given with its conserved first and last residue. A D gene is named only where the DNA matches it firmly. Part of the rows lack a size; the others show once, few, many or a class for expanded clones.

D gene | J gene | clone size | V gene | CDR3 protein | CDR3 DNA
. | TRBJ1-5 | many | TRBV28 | CATAPSNQPQHF | TGTGCCACCGCTCCGAGCAATCAGCCCCAGCATTTT
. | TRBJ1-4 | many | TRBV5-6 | CASSLGRGEKLFF | TGTGCCAGCAGCTTGGGTAGGGGTGAAAAACTGTTTTTT
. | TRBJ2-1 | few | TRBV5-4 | CASSLGGDLSGNEQFF | TGTGCCAGCAGCTTGGGTGGGGATCTCAGCGGGAATGAGCAGTTCTTC
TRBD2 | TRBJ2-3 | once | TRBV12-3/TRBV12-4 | CASSQVGLAGAQYF | TGCGCCAGCAGCCAAGTCGGACTAGCGGGAGCGCAGTATTTT
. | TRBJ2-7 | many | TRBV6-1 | CASSSPRRRVHSNEQYF | TGTGCCAGCTCATCCCCAAGACGTAGGGTCCATTCCAACGAGCAGTACTTC
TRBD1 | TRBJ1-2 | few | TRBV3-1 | CASSQQGAIYGYTF | TGTGCCAGCAGCCAACAGGGGGCGATCTATGGCTACACCTTC
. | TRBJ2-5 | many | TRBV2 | CASSVTRAEEETQYF | TGTGCCAGCAGTGTAACTAGGGCGGAAGAAGAGACCCAGTACTTC
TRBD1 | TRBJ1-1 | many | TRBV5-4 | CASSFDRGGTEAFF | TGTGCCAGCAGCTTCGACAGGGGGGGGACTGAAGCTTTCTTT
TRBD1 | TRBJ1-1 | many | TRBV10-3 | CAIRKTGGKSVTEAFF | TGTGCCATCAGGAAGACAGGGGGCAAGTCGGTTACTGAAGCTTTCTTT
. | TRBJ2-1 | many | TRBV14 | CASSQGLLNEQFF | TGTGCCAGCAGCCAGGGACTCCTCAATGAGCAGTTCTTC
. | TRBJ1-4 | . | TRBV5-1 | CASREEGAKLFF | TGCGCCAGCAGAGAGGAAGGGGCTAAACTGTTTTTT
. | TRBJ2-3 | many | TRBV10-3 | CAISFTPTDTQYF | TGTGCCATCAGTTTTACTCCCACAGATACGCAGTATTTT
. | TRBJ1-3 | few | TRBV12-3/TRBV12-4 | CASSFSLDPGNTIYF | TGTGCCAGCAGTTTTTCCCTTGATCCTGGAAACACCATATATTTT
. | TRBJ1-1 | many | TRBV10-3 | CAIGGGTEAFF | TGTGCCATCGGGGGGGGCACTGAAGCTTTCTTT
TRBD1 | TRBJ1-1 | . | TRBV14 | CASSQVRTGTNTEAFF | TGTGCCAGCAGCCAAGTCAGGACAGGGACGAACACTGAAGCTTTCTTT
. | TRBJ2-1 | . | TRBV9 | CASSVGGQTGNEQFF | TGTGCCAGCAGCGTAGGGGGACAAACCGGGAATGAGCAGTTCTTC
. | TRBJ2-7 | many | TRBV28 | CASSFGRGAYEQYF | TGTGCCAGCAGTTTTGGGAGGGGGGCCTACGAGCAGTACTTC
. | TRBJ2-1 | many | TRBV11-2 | CASSLGLAGSHNEQFF | TGTGCCAGCAGCTTAGGACTCGCGGGAAGTCACAATGAGCAGTTCTTC
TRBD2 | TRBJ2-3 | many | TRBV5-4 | CASSRWTSGSGDTQYF | TGTGCCAGCAGCCGTTGGACTAGCGGGAGTGGAGATACGCAGTATTTT
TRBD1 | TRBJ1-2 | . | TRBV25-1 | CASGQGADGYTF | TGTGCCAGTGGACAGGGGGCTGATGGCTACACCTTC
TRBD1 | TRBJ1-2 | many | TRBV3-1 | CASSHRGDYGYTF | TGTGCCAGCAGTCACAGGGGGGACTATGGCTACACCTTC
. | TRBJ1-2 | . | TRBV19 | CASREGTLTYGYTF | TGTGCCAGTAGGGAAGGTACTTTGACCTATGGCTACACCTTC
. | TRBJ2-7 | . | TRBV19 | CASSMGSWNEQYF | TGTGCCAGTAGTATGGGGAGTTGGAACGAGCAGTACTTC
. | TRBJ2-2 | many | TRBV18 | CASSAYTGELFF | TGTGCCAGCTCAGCGTACACCGGGGAGCTGTTTTTT
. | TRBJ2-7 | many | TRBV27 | CASSPLRQVEREQYF | TGTGCCAGCAGTCCTCTCCGGCAGGTGGAGCGAGAGCAGTACTTC
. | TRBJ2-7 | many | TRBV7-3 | CASSLTVLDEQYF | TGTGCCAGCAGCTTAACGGTTCTGGACGAGCAGTACTTC
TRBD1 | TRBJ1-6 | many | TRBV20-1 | CSAQQGADSPLHF | TGCAGTGCACAGCAGGGGGCGGATTCACCCCTCCACTTT
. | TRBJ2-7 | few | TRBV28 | CASRSRGGLSYEQYF | TGTGCCAGCAGATCTAGAGGGGGACTATCATACGAGCAGTACTTC
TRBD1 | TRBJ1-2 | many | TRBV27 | CASSARQGAQGYTF | TGTGCCAGCAGTGCAAGACAGGGGGCCCAGGGCTACACCTTC
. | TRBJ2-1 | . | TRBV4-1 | CASSGSSNSYNEQFF | TGCGCCAGCAGCGGTTCTTCCAACTCCTACAATGAGCAGTTCTTC
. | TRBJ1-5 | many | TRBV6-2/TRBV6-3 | CASSGRTANQPQHF | TGTGCCAGCAGCGGACGGACAGCCAATCAGCCCCAGCATTTT
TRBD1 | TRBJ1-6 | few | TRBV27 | CASSYRGGSYNSPLHF | TGTGCCAGCAGTTACAGGGGAGGCTCCTATAATTCACCCCTCCACTTT
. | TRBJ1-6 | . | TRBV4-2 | CASSQDLVRHNSPLHF | TGTGCCAGCAGCCAAGATCTAGTTAGACATAATTCACCCCTCCACTTT
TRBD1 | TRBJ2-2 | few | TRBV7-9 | CATRDGTANTGELFF | TGTGCCACCAGGGACGGGACAGCGAACACCGGGGAGCTGTTTTTT
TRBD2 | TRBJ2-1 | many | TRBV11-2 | CASSLGRLAGGGNEQFF | TGTGCCAGCAGCTTAGGGCGGCTAGCGGGAGGTGGTAATGAGCAGTTCTTC
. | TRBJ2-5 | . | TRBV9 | CASSVDLSGGPQETQYF | TGTGCCAGCAGCGTAGATCTTAGCGGAGGTCCCCAAGAGACCCAGTACTTC
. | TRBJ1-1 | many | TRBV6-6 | CASSYVENTEAFF | TGTGCCAGCAGTTACGTGGAAAACACTGAAGCTTTCTTT
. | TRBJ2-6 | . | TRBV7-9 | CASSPPGGHTNRKANVLTF | TGTGCCAGCAGCCCACCAGGCGGACATACGAATCGTAAGGCCAACGTCCTGACTTTC
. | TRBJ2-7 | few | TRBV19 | CASSIDRGYEQYF | TGTGCCAGTAGTATAGATCGGGGCTACGAGCAGTACTTC
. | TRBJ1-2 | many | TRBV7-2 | CASSSDSNYGYTF | TGTGCCAGCAGTTCGGACAGTAACTATGGCTACACCTTC
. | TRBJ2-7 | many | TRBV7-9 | CASSLGRHSTFDEQYF | TGTGCCAGCAGCTTAGGCCGACATTCTACCTTCGACGAGCAGTACTTC
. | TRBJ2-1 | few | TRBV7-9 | CASSLGGLADYNEQFF | TGTGCCAGCAGCCTAGGGGGGCTAGCGGACTACAATGAGCAGTTCTTC
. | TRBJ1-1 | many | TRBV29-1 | CSGELNTEAFF | TGCAGCGGGGAATTGAACACTGAAGCTTTCTTT
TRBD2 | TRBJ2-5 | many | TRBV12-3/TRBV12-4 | CASSRSGLAGGRRETQYF | TGTGCCAGCAGCCGATCGGGACTAGCGGGAGGGCGGAGAGAGACCCAGTACTTC
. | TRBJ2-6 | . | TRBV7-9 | CASSLPRRTGPSGANVLTF | TGTGCCAGCAGCCTACCCAGAAGAACAGGGCCCTCTGGGGCCAACGTCCTGACTTTC
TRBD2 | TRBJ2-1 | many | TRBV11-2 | CASSLGTSGGYMQSTYNEQFF | TGTGCCAGCAGCTTAGGCACTAGCGGGGGCTACATGCAGAGTACCTACAATGAGCAGTTCTTC
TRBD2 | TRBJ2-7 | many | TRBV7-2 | CASSLASGRGWNEQYF | TGTGCCAGCAGCTTAGCCAGCGGGAGAGGTTGGAACGAGCAGTACTTC
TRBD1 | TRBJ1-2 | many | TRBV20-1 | CSASQGALYGYTF | TGCAGTGCTTCGCAGGGGGCTCTCTATGGCTACACCTTC
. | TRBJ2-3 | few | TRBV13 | CASGVQRVTDTQYF | TGTGCCAGCGGTGTGCAGCGAGTCACAGATACGCAGTATTTT
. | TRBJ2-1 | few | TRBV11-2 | CASSLGGKGVAYNEQFF | TGTGCCAGCAGCTTAGGGGGGAAGGGGGTCGCCTACAATGAGCAGTTCTTC
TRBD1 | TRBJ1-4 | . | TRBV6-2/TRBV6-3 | CASSPLTGGDEKLFF | TGTGCCAGCAGTCCCCTGACAGGGGGGGATGAAAAACTGTTTTTT
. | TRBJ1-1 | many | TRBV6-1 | CASSEQSSTEAFF | TGTGCCAGCAGTGAACAGAGCAGCACTGAAGCTTTCTTT
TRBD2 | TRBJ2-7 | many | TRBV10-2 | CASSVEVAGPNYEQYF | TGCGCCAGCAGTGTGGAGGTAGCGGGACCCAACTACGAGCAGTACTTC
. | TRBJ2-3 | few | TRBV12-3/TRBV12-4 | CASTKDGDTDTQYF | TGTGCCAGCACCAAGGACGGGGACACAGATACGCAGTATTTT
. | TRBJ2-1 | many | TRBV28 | CASSPPAQGYNEQFF | TGTGCCAGCAGTCCCCCAGCCCAGGGATACAATGAGCAGTTCTTC